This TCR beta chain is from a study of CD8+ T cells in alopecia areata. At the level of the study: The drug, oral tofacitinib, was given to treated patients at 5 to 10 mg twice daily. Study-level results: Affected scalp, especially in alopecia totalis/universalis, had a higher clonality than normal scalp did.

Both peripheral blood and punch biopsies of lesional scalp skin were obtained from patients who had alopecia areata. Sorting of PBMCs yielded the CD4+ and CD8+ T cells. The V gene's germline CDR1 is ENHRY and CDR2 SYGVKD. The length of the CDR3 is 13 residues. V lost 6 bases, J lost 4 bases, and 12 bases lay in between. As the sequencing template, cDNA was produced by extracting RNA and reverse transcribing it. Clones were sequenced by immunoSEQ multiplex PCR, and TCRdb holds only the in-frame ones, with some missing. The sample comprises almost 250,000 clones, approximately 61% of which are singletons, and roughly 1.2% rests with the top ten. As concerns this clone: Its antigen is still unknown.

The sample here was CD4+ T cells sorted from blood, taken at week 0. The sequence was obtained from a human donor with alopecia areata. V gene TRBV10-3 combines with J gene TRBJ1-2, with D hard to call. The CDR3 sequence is CAISPDILYGYTF. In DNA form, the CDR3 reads TGTGCCATCAGCCCGGATATACTCTATGGCTACACCTTC.